These 32 T cell receptor beta chains were sequenced from one sample in a study of cytomegalovirus exposure and HLA in healthy donors. The protocol was immunoSEQ multiplex PCR, while the TCRdb copy is restricted to in-frame clones and leaves out a portion. Here the sample spans about 98,000 clones, more than 75% being singletons. The sequenced sample was PBMCs. These receptors all come from a man aged 18 to 29 in good health and CMV-seropositive.

The chain combines TRBV5-6 with TRBJ2-2; 11 positions agree with TRBD2. The germline V gene has CDR1 SGHDT and CDR2 YYEEEE. The length of the CDR3 is 16 residues. V trimming: 2 bases; J trimming: 5 bases; junction bases outside the gene matches: 5. The DNA of the CDR3 is TGTGCCAGCAGCTTCGGGACTAGCGGAGGGACCGGGGAGCTGTTTTTT. This sequence encodes CASSFGTSGGTGELFF.

The CDR3 DNA is TGTGCCAGCAGCCCCGAGATAGCGGGAAGGTTTGGGCAGCTGCAAGAGACCCAGTACTTC. Translated: CASSPEIAGRFGQLQETQYF. The chain has TRBV28 and TRBJ2-5; 8 bases match TRBD2. Germline values: CDR1 MDHEN, CDR2 SYDVKM. The trim removed 6 bases at V and 2 bases at J, leaving 23 bases unmatched. The CDR3 is 20 residues long.

The V call is TRBV11-2, the J call TRBJ2-5; D is undetermined. There are 12 residues in the CDR3. From germline, CDR1 is SGHAT and CDR2 FQNNGV. V was pared by 5 bases and J by 4 bases, with 8 bases between. The CDR3 reads CASSRVPETQYF. DNA of the CDR3: TGTGCCAGCAGCCGGGTCCCAGAGACCCAGTACTTC.

This chain joins TRBV4-2 and TRBJ2-2; a possible D gene is TRBD1 (6 bases). Trimming removed 0 bases at V and 3 bases at J, with 11 bases between. Per germline, CDR1 LGHNA and CDR2 YNFKEQ. The length of the CDR3 is 16 residues. The CDR3 DNA reads TGTGCCAGCAGCCAAGACTTGGGACAATACACCGGGGAGCTGTTTTTT. Amino acids: CASSQDLGQYTGELFF.

The chain carries TRBV5-4 and TRBJ2-5; 10 nucleotides agree with TRBD1. Germline CDR1 SGHNT, CDR2 YYREEE (reference sequence). The CDR3 is made up of 14 amino acids. V gave up 4 bases and J gave up 5 bases; unmatched junction bases: 5. The CDR3 reads CASSRQGAGETQYF. The DNA of the CDR3 is TGTGCCAGCAGCCGACAGGGGGCAGGGGAGACCCAGTACTTC.

The chain employs TRBV2 and TRBJ2-7; 10 nucleotides agree with TRBD1. Germline CDR1 is SNHLY and CDR2 is FYNNEI. The CDR3 has 15 amino acids. V lost 3 bases to trimming and J lost 4 bases; unmatched junction nucleotides: 6. The CDR3 region has the DNA TGTGCCAGCAGTGATCTACGGACAGGGGGGTACGAGCAGTACTTC. As protein: CASSDLRTGGYEQYF.

The chain carries TRBV28 and TRBJ2-7; D is perhaps TRBD1 (6 bases). Looked up from germline, CDR1 is MDHEN and CDR2 is SYDVKM. V was shortened by 1 base and J by 4 bases, with 11 bases between the two germline ends. The CDR3 sequence is 14 residues long. CDR3 region: CASSLLGHNYEQYF. The CDR3, as DNA: TGTGCCAGCAGTTTATTGGGACACAATTACGAGCAGTACTTC.

This clone has only a few counts. This chain links TRBV7-2 with TRBJ2-3; 9 bases align to TRBD2. The germline gives CDR1 SGHTA, CDR2 FQGNSA. The CDR3 covers 17 residues. Unmatched junction bases numbered 8, after V lost 4 bases and J lost 0 bases. CDR3 sequence (DNA): TGTGCCAGCAGCTCTCCCCAGCTAGCGGGGAGCACAGATACGCAGTATTTT. This encodes CASSSPQLAGSTDTQYF.

The chain is built from TRBV6-5 and TRBJ2-3; the D gene is possibly TRBD1 (6 bases). The V and J ends lost 6 bases and 0 bases respectively, with 10 bases between them. The CDR3 consists of 14 residues. CDR1 is MNHEY and CDR2 is SVGAGI in the germline V gene. In DNA, the CDR3 is TGTGCCAGCAGGGCAGGACAGAGCACAGATACGCAGTATTTT. Amino acid sequence: CASRAGQSTDTQYF.

As DNA, the CDR3 is TGTGCCAGCAGCGTAGTAAGGGGGACTAGCGGGAGCAGTATCGTGTACGAGCAGTACTTC. Its protein product is CASSVVRGTSGSSIVYEQYF. The gene calls are TRBV9 and TRBJ2-7; 14 bases align to TRBD2. V lost 0 bases to trimming and J lost 4 bases; unmatched junction nucleotides: 15. Germline V gene lookup returns CDR1 SGDLS and CDR2 YYNGEE. This CDR3 contains 20 residues.

This chain connects TRBV19 to TRBJ2-5; 10 nucleotides match TRBD2. CDR1 is LNHDA, CDR2 SQIVND, per germline (reference sequence). The junction had 5 bases not matched to a gene; V was cut back by 3 bases and J by 4 bases. The length of the CDR3 is 15 residues. DNA for the CDR3: TGTGCCAGTAGTATTCAGCGGGAGGGCCTAGAGACCCAGTACTTC. This codes for CASSIQREGLETQYF.

This clone was counted only a few times. V gene TRBV6-1 combines with J gene TRBJ2-7, with a tentative D call TRBD1 (5 bases). Trimming removed 1 base from V and 1 base from J, with 8 bases in between. The CDR3 totals 14 residues. Per germline, CDR1 MNHNS and CDR2 SASEGT. The CDR3 coding sequence is TGTGCCAGCAGTGAAGTGTGGACATCCTACGAGCAGTACTTC. This sequence encodes CASSEVWTSYEQYF.

The chain recombines TRBV2 with TRBJ1-5, with no clear D. The CDR3 extends over 14 amino acids. Trimming left V 4 bases short and J 5 bases short, with 12 bases between. Germline V gene lookup returns CDR1 SNHLY and CDR2 FYNNEI. CDR3 region: CASSVETRDQPQHF. For the CDR3, the DNA is TGTGCCAGCAGTGTGGAAACCCGGGATCAGCCCCAGCATTTT.

This clone has more than one count but fewer than ten. The genes are TRBV9 and TRBJ2-5, with unresolved D. The CDR3 is made up of 13 amino acids. V lost 0 bases to trimming and J lost 5 bases, with 8 bases between them. The germline V gene encodes CDR1 SGDLS and CDR2 YYNGEE. The CDR3: CASSVGPWETQYF. In DNA form, the CDR3 reads TGTGCCAGCAGCGTAGGGCCATGGGAGACCCAGTACTTC. The entire variable domain, with the rest obtained from reference TRBV9 and TRBJ2-5, is as follows: DSGVTQTPKHLITATGQRVTLRCSPRSGDLSVYWYQQSLDQGLQFLIQYYNGEERAKGNILERFSAQQFPDLHSELNLSSLELGDSALYFCASSVGPWETQYFGPGTRLLVL.

The rearrangement links TRBV6-6 to TRBJ2-1, with 8 bases that match TRBD2. The ends lost 3 bases at V and 4 bases at J; junction bases unmatched: 8. CDR3 length equals 16 residues. The V gene's germline CDR1 is MNHNY and CDR2 SVGAGI (reference sequence). CDR3 sequence: CASSYGRRGAYNEQFF. In DNA, the CDR3 is TGTGCCAGCAGTTATGGGAGGCGGGGGGCTTACAATGAGCAGTTCTTC.

The gene calls are TRBV5-5 and TRBJ2-1; TRBD1 might be the D (5 bases). V gave up 4 bases and J gave up 8 bases, with 19 bases separating them. Germline CDR1 SGHKS, CDR2 YYEKEE (reference sequence). The CDR3 spans 15 residues. CDR3 in DNA: TGTGCCAGCAGCATACCAGGGATCCCCGTGCATGAGCAGTTCTTC. Amino acid sequence: CASSIPGIPVHEQFF.

CDR3 bases: TGTGCCAGCAGCCCCGCCTGGGCTAGCACAGATACGCAGTATTTT. Its translation is CASSPAWASTDTQYF. The V and J genes are TRBV28 and TRBJ2-3; D not resolved. V dropped 6 bases and J dropped 0 bases, with 13 bases sitting between them. Germline lookup yields CDR1 MDHEN and CDR2 SYDVKM. The CDR3 covers 15 residues.

This clone was recorded once. This chain connects TRBV29-1 to TRBJ2-5; a possible D gene is TRBD1 (5 bases). Per germline, CDR1 SQVTM and CDR2 ANQGSEA. The CDR3 totals 13 residues. Trimming cost V 3 bases and J 5 bases, with 13 bases left between them. In DNA, the CDR3 is TGCAGCGTTGATCAGGGTTTGGAGGAGACCCAGTACTTC. Its translation is CSVDQGLEETQYF.

The genes are TRBV4-1 and TRBJ1-4; 7 bases are shared with TRBD1. The CDR3 extends over 16 amino acids. CDR1 MGHRA and CDR2 YSYEKL come from the germline V gene. After removal of 3 bases from V and 4 bases from J, the junction contained 8 bases not matched to a gene. The CDR3 DNA follows: TGCGCCAGCAGCCATGTTTATAGGGACAGTAATGAAAAACTGTTTTTT. This translates into CASSHVYRDSNEKLFF.

The V gene is TRBV5-6, the J gene TRBJ2-3; TRBD1 is a possible D gene (5 bases). The CDR3 has 12 amino acids. CDR1 and CDR2 from the germline V gene are SGHDT and YYEEEE. Trimming pared 3 bases from V and 8 bases from J, leaving 10 bases between. In DNA form, the CDR3 reads TGTGCCAGCAGCTCAATTAGGGGTACGCAGTATTTT. It translates to CASSSIRGTQYF.

V usage is TRBV15 and J usage is TRBJ1-1, with D hard to call. CDR3 length equals 16 residues. Trimming shortened V by 0 bases and J by 2 bases, and 13 bases separated the two germline ends. Germline CDR1 reads LNHNV; CDR2 reads YYDKDF (reference sequence). CDR3 sequence (DNA): TGTGCCACCAGCAGAGATCGGGTCTCGGGTAACACTGAAGCTTTCTTT. Translated, it gives CATSRDRVSGNTEAFF.

This clone was recorded only once. The chain couples TRBV28 to TRBJ2-7; weak D call: TRBD2 (6 bases). There are 16 residues in the CDR3. Germline CDR1 is MDHEN and CDR2 is SYDVKM. The V end lost 6 bases, the J end lost 3 bases, and 21 bases lay between the germline ends. Here the CDR3 reads CASSANRTWRGYEQYF. The CDR3 DNA is TGTGCCAGCAGCGCTAACCGGACGTGGCGGGGCTACGAGCAGTACTTC.

V is TRBV4-1 and J is TRBJ2-1; D might be TRBD2 (6 bases). V lost 0 bases and J lost 3, with 12 bases in between. The CDR3 contains 16 residues. Germline loops: CDR1 MGHRA, CDR2 YSYEKL. As DNA, the CDR3 is TGCGCCAGCAGCCAAGACTCAAAGACTAGCTACAATGAGCAGTTCTTC. Translated: CASSQDSKTSYNEQFF.

The chain carries TRBV27 and TRBJ2-3, with TRBD2 identical over 15 bases. V shed 6 bases and J 6 bases; nucleotides not matched to a gene: 10. Germline CDR1 is MNHEY and CDR2 is SMNVEV (reference sequence). The CDR3 is made up of 17 amino acids. CDR3 in amino acids: CASRSAGTSGRRDTQYF. DNA of the CDR3: TGTGCCAGCAGATCGGCCGGGACTAGCGGGAGGAGGGATACGCAGTATTTT.

J is TRBJ2-5 and V is TRBV2; 8 positions match TRBD1. CDR3 length: 15 amino acids. The junction had 10 bases not matched to a gene; V was cut back by 5 bases and J by 5 bases. The germline CDR1 and CDR2 sequences are SNHLY and FYNNEI. The CDR3 here is CASSFLPGQEETQYF. In DNA, the CDR3 is TGTGCCAGCAGTTTTCTTCCGGGACAGGAGGAGACCCAGTACTTC.

The CDR3 protein is CASSYDRAYNEQFF. In nucleotides, the CDR3 is TGTGCCAGCAGTTATGACAGGGCCTACAATGAGCAGTTCTTC. The gene calls are TRBV6-6 and TRBJ2-1; 7 bases fit TRBD1. Germline CDR1 is MNHNY and CDR2 is SVGAGI (reference sequence). With 3 bases clipped from V and 2 bases from J, the junction kept 1 base outside the gene matches. The CDR3 is made up of 14 amino acids.

The chain carries TRBV2 and TRBJ2-1; no firm D call. The germline V gene has CDR1 SNHLY and CDR2 FYNNEI. Trimming pared 5 bases from V and 4 bases from J, leaving 12 bases between. The CDR3 is 14 amino acids. CDR3 nucleotide sequence: TGTGCCAGCAGTACTCTGATCGCTTACAATGAGCAGTTCTTC. As protein: CASSTLIAYNEQFF.

Points on this clone: The identical CDR3 is also encoded by other nucleotide sequences in the sample. The chain uses TRBV7-2 and TRBJ2-5; 11 nucleotides agree with TRBD2. Trimming at V came to 2 bases and at J to 4 bases, leaving 3 bases not matched to a gene. CDR1 and CDR2 (germline): SGHTA, FQGNSA. The CDR3 is 15 residues long. The CDR3 loop reads CASSLLAGGSETQYF. As DNA, the CDR3 is TGTGCCAGCAGCTTACTAGCGGGAGGATCAGAGACCCAGTACTTC.

J is TRBJ1-2 and V is TRBV5-1; D is uncertain. The CDR3 covers 11 residues. Germline CDR1 reads SGHRS; CDR2 reads YFSETQ. V was shortened by 5 bases and J by 5 bases, with 7 bases between the two germline ends. Here the CDR3 reads CASRGGYGYTF. Here the CDR3 DNA reads TGCGCCAGCAGGGGCGGGTATGGCTACACCTTC.

The chain couples TRBV27 to TRBJ2-7; 9 nucleotides match TRBD2. CDR1 MNHEY and CDR2 SMNVEV come from the germline V gene (reference sequence). V lost 6 bases, J lost 3 bases, and 9 bases stayed unmatched. The CDR3 contains 15 residues. The CDR3 sequence: CASSISGRGGYEQYF. The CDR3 bases are TGTGCCAGCAGCATTAGCGGGAGAGGGGGCTACGAGCAGTACTTC.

The J gene is TRBJ2-7, the V gene TRBV4-2; 10 nucleotides agree with TRBD1. J lost 3 bases, V lost 4 bases, and 9 bases had no gene match. CDR1 LGHNA and CDR2 YNFKEQ come from the germline V gene. The CDR3 is 16 residues long. For the CDR3, the DNA is TGTGCCAGCAGCCCGACAAGCGGACAGGGGGTCTACGAGCAGTACTTC. This gives the protein CASSPTSGQGVYEQYF.

This clone has a handful of counts. J is TRBJ2-7 and V is TRBV1; TRBD1 was called by the table and not checked on the DNA. TRBV1 is classified as a pseudogene. This CDR3 contains 18 residues. In DNA form, the CDR3 reads TGCACCAGCAGCAAAGAACCACCGGCAGGTTGTAGGTTTTTCGAGCAGTACTTC. This encodes CTSSKEPPAGCRFFEQYF.